The source of this T cell receptor beta chain is a study of T cells after yellow fever vaccination (dated by TCRdb to about 2019). For context, the study as a whole: Libraries from fractions with low cell numbers were prepared with the SMART-Seq v4 Ultra Low Input RNA kit. To track T-cell clones before and after primary and booster YFV17D yellow fever vaccination, bulk TCR alpha and beta repertoires were sequenced longitudinally. Two healthy male donors, one aged 18 to 30 and one aged 30 to 39 years, were included in the cohort. Blood samples were taken at several timepoints before and after primary and secondary immunization, and bulk PBMC replicates and cell subsets were isolated.

Concerning this clonotype itself: Its antigen is still unknown. No much larger clone is present one base from it, and per-base qualities are unavailable.

The treatment or condition label corresponds to: live attenuated yellow fever vaccine strain. At each blood-draw timepoint, two biological replicates of bulk PBMCs were collected. A standard Ficoll-Paque protocol was used to isolate PBMCs from peripheral blood. TriZol was used to extract RNA from bulk PBMCs, from CD4 and CD8 fractions, and from dextramer-positive and dextramer-negative fractions. Its CDR3 holds 13 amino acids, cysteine through phenylalanine. Just the 39-base CDR3 DNA is kept, in frame starting at base 1. CDR1 GTSNPN and CDR2 SVGIG were looked up in the germline V gene (reference sequence). TCR cDNA was synthesized by 5'RACE template switching, which introduced a universal primer site and unique molecular identifiers. cDNA synthesis was primed from both the TCR alpha and TCR beta constant segments. Library amplification involved two PCR steps, and the second step added sample barcodes and sequencing adapters. Sequencing of libraries was performed on Illumina HiSeq 2500 (2x100 bp) or NovaSeq (2x150 bp). As for how the authors treated the data: MIGEC was used to demultiplex reads and collapse the reads into UMI consensus sequences, and MiXCR was used for V(D)J alignment. Vaccine-responding clonotypes were defined with edgeR using replicate PBMC samples, requiring FDR below 0.01 and a log2 fold change above 5 up to day 15. CD4 or CD8 identity was assigned to each bulk clonotype according to whether the clonotype was present at higher abundance in the sequenced CD4 repertoire or the sequenced CD8 repertoire. In TCRdb, the public reads were trimmed at Q25 with fastp and aligned with MiXCR, with productive beta chains retained. Every entry covers one CDR3 protein and lists the most common genes and DNA from its rows. The V and J calls and clone size come from TCRdb's table, not from the authors' own analysis. The sample profile shows 300,000 to 400,000 distinct CDR3 sequences; 8.5% to 9% of them were found once. The leading ten clones occupy 15% to 20% of the sample.

The paper's findings and limits, for the study overall: A small fraction of clonotypes appeared in both the CD4 and CD8 compartments, likely as a result of convergent recombination. FACS-sorted repertoires could contain abundant contaminating clonotypes from the bulk population, so computational filtering was required. The secondary T-cell response was found to be weaker but faster than the primary response, with a peak reached on day 5 rather than on day 15. After the booster, most of the clones that had expanded following primary vaccination were detected again (just under 97% of CD4 and 80% to 90% of CD8), which suggests that memory was broadly maintained. Only a couple of donors were included in the study, so the extent to which the findings can be generalized is limited.

Here the chain combines TRBV30 and TRBJ2-7; the D region possibly corresponds to TRBD2 (6 bases align). This receptor was identified in a man aged 18-30 years who received the YFV17D yellow fever vaccine. The source was PBMCs, collected on the day of the first yellow fever vaccination. The CDR3 region: CGGSWGDPYEQYF. In nucleotide form, the sequence is TGTGGGGGGAGTTGGGGGGACCCCTACGAGCAGTACTTC.